In its sample, the clone carrying this T cell receptor beta chain was seen a few times. The data were taken from a study of early T cells in non-severe SARS-CoV-2 infection. This CDR3 spans 14 amino acids. Germline CDR1 reads SQVTM; CDR2 reads ANQGSEA. The V and J ends lost 4 bases and 3 bases, in that order; junction bases with no gene match: 5. Each cDNA molecule carried a unique molecular identifier. TCRdb redid the calling of the 5' RACE reads with MiXCR, one entry per CDR3 protein. The sample has about 27,000 distinct CDR3 sequences, about 4% seen once. Input material: whole blood. This TCR was sampled from an adult who was a healthcare worker with PCR-confirmed SARS-CoV-2 infection or an uninfected control (not recorded which). The gene calls are TRBV29-1 and TRBJ2-7; 11 bases agree with TRBD1. Here the CDR3 reads CSVAPGQGDYEQYF. CDR3 sequence (DNA): TGCAGCGTTGCACCGGGACAGGGGGACTACGAGCAGTACTTC.